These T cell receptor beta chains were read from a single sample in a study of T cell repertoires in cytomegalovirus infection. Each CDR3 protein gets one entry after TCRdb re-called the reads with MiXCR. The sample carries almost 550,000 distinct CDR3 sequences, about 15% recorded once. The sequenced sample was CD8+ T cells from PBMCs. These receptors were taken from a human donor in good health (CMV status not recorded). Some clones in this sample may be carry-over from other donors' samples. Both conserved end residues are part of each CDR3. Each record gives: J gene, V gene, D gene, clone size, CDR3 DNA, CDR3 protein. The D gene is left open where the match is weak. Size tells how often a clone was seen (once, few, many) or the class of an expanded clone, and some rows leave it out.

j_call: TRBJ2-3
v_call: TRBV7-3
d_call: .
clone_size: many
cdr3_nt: TGTGCCAGCAGCCGCATACTACGGGATACGCAGTATTTT
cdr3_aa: CASSRILRDTQYF

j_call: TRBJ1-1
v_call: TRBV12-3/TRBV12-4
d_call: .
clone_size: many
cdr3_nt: TGTGCCAGCAGGCCATTGGGGGAGATCACTGAAGCTTTCTTT
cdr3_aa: CASRPLGEITEAFF

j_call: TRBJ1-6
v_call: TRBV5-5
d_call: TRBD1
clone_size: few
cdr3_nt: TGTGCCAGCAGCCCGGGACAGGACGGTTCACCCCTCCACTTT
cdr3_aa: CASSPGQDGSPLHF

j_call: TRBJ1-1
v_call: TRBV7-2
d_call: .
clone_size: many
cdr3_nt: TGTGCCAGCAGCTTATATCTCTTGATGAACACTGAAGCTTTCTTT
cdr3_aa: CASSLYLLMNTEAFF

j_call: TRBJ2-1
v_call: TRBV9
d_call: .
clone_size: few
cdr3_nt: TGTGCCAGCAGCGTGACAGGGAGGAATGAGCAGTTCTTC
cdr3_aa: CASSVTGRNEQFF

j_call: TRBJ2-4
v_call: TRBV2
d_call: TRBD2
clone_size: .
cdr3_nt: TGTGCCAGCAGTGGGCGAGGGACTAGCGGGTTCCAAAACATTCAGTACTTC
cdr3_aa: CASSGRGTSGFQNIQYF

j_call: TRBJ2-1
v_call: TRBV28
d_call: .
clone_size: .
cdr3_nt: TGTGCCAGCACCTTAAATTTAGACGACTACAATGAGCAGTTCTTC
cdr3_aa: CASTLNLDDYNEQFF

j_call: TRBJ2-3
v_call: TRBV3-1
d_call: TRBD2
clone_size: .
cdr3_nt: TGTGCCAGCAGCCCTCTTAGGCTAGCGGGGGCCGGAGGCAGCACAGATACGCAGTATTTT
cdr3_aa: CASSPLRLAGAGGSTDTQYF

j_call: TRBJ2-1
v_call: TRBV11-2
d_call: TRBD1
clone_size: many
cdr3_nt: TGTGCCAGCAGCTCCCGGGACAGCCCGGACAATGAGCAGTTCTTC
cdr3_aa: CASSSRDSPDNEQFF

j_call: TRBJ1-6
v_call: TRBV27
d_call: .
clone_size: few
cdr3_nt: TGTGCCAGCAGGCCTGCTGCAACAAATAATTCACCCCTCCACTTT
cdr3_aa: CASRPAATNNSPLHF

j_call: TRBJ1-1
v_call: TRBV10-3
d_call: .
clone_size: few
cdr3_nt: TGTGCCATCAGCCAGGGAAAGAACACTGAAGCTTTCTTT
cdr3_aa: CAISQGKNTEAFF

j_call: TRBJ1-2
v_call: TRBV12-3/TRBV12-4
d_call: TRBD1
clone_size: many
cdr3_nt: TGTGCCAGCAGCCTCGGACAGGGGGCGGGAACCGGTGGCTACACCTTC
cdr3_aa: CASSLGQGAGTGGYTF

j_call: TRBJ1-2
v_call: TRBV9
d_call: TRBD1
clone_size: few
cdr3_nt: TGTGCCAGCAGCGAAACCGCGGGACAGCCCAGAACCTTC
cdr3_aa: CASSETAGQPRTF

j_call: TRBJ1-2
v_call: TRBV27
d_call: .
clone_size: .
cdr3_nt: TGTGCCAGCAGTTTCCTGACCGGGGAGTTTAACTATGGCTACACCTTC
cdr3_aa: CASSFLTGEFNYGYTF

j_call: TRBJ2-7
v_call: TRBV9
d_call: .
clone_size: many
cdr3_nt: TGTGCCAGCAGCAGAGGGGGGGGCGACGAGCAGTACTTC
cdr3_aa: CASSRGGGDEQYF

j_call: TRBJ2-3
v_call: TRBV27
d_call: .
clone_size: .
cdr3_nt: TGTGCCAGCAGCTGGGGGGGGCGCTTAGGCGCTACGCAGTATTTT
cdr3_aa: CASSWGGRLGATQYF